This is a list of T cell receptor beta chains from one sample in a study of technical replicates of blood from several donors. Profiled with immunoSEQ multiplex PCR; TCRdb holds only in-frame clones, not every one. Among about 79,000 clones listed, around 90% were seen once. Sequencing was carried out using T cells isolated from PBMCs. The receptor source for this set is a human donor in good health. Some clones in this sample may be carry-over from other donors' samples. Each CDR3 is given with its conserved first and last residue. Each record gives: J gene, D gene, clone size, V gene, CDR3 protein, CDR3 DNA. D genes are given only for firm matches. Some rows mark clone size as missing; the rest say once, few, many or name a class of expanded clone.

>TRBJ2-7|.|.|TRBV6-5
CASSYTGERRYEQYF
TGTGCCAGCAGTTACACGGGAGAAAGGAGGTACGAGCAGTACTTC
>TRBJ2-5|.|.|TRBV19
CASSYLGGIQETQYF
TGTGCCAGTAGCTACCTTGGCGGGATCCAAGAGACCCAGTACTTC
>TRBJ2-6|.|.|TRBV4-3
CASSPSAGLISGANVLTF
TGCGCCAGCAGCCCATCAGCGGGTCTTATCTCTGGGGCCAACGTCCTGACTTTC
>TRBJ1-5|.|once|TRBV7-2
CASSLKGEPVQPQHF
TGTGCCAGCAGCTTAAAGGGGGAACCCGTACAGCCCCAGCATTTT
>TRBJ2-1|TRBD2|.|TRBV11-3
CASSPGLAGDEQFF
TGTGCCAGCAGCCCCGGCCTAGCGGGCGATGAGCAGTTCTTC
>TRBJ1-1|.|few|TRBV27
CASSLSGGLDTEAFF
TGTGCCAGCAGTTTATCGGGGGGGCTTGACACTGAAGCTTTCTTT
>TRBJ2-7|TRBD2|.|TRBV11-2
CASSVGLAGYEQYF
TGTGCCAGCAGCGTGGGACTAGCGGGCTACGAGCAGTACTTC
>TRBJ2-7|.|.|TRBV5-6
CASSFRGIGRDEQYF
TGTGCCAGCAGCTTTAGGGGTATTGGACGCGACGAGCAGTACTTC
>TRBJ2-7|.|.|TRBV11-2
CASSLAHGSYEQYF
TGTGCCAGCAGCTTAGCCCACGGCTCCTACGAGCAGTACTTC
>TRBJ2-5|.|.|TRBV13
CASSYRGQETQYF
TGTGCCAGCAGTTACCGGGGACAAGAGACCCAGTACTTC
>TRBJ1-1|.|few|TRBV23-1
CARTTANTEAFF
TGCGCCAGAACGACAGCAAACACTGAAGCTTTCTTT
>TRBJ2-7|TRBD1|.|TRBV19
CASSFHRGDEQYF
TGTGCCAGTAGTTTCCACAGGGGCGACGAGCAGTACTTC
>TRBJ1-1|TRBD1|.|TRBV9
CASSAEDRGRGRAFF
TGTGCCAGCAGCGCCGAGGACAGGGGAAGAGGAAGGGCTTTCTTT
>TRBJ2-5|TRBD2|.|TRBV19
CASSIGILAGGKGETQYF
TGTGCCAGTAGTATAGGTATTCTAGCGGGAGGGAAGGGAGAGACCCAGTACTTC
>TRBJ2-1|.|.|TRBV2
CASRRDSDEQFF
TGTGCCAGCAGAAGAGACAGTGATGAGCAGTTCTTC
>TRBJ1-1|TRBD1|few|TRBV9
CASSVGRQGTEAFF
TGTGCCAGCAGCGTGGGACGACAGGGAACTGAAGCTTTCTTT
>TRBJ2-7|.|.|TRBV5-4
CASSSKGQLYEQYF
TGTGCCAGCAGCTCGAAAGGACAGCTCTACGAGCAGTACTTC
>TRBJ2-7|TRBD2|.|TRBV6-5
CASSYLIAGSYEQYF
TGTGCCAGCAGTTACCTAATAGCGGGGTCCTACGAGCAGTACTTC
>TRBJ2-3|.|.|TRBV5-1
CASSPRDFTDTQYF
TGCGCCAGCAGCCCCCGGGACTTCACAGATACGCAGTATTTT
>TRBJ2-1|.|.|TRBV7-3
CASSLNSFEEFHEQFF
TGTGCCAGCAGCTTAAATAGCTTCGAGGAGTTCCATGAGCAGTTCTTC
>TRBJ2-7|.|.|TRBV6-6
CASSASSSSYEQYF
TGTGCCAGCAGTGCTAGCTCCTCCTCCTACGAGCAGTACTTC
>TRBJ2-2|TRBD2|.|TRBV7-3
CASSPSGGGTGELFF
TGTGCCAGCAGCCCTAGCGGGGGGGGCACCGGGGAGCTGTTTTTT
>TRBJ2-7|TRBD2|.|TRBV9
CASSAGTTSVGEQYF
TGTGCCAGCAGCGCCGGGACTACCTCCGTAGGCGAGCAGTACTTC
>TRBJ1-2|TRBD1|.|TRBV2
CASAEDRASGYTF
TGTGCCAGCGCTGAGGACAGGGCCTCTGGCTACACCTTC
>TRBJ2-4|.|.|TRBV7-8
CASSLLTAGLAQNIQYF
TGTGCCAGCAGCTTATTGACGGCAGGTCTGGCTCAAAACATTCAGTACTTC
>TRBJ2-1|TRBD2|.|TRBV30
CAWALAAYNEQFF
TGTGCCTGGGCCCTAGCGGCTTACAATGAGCAGTTCTTC
>TRBJ2-2|TRBD1|.|TRBV5-4
CASSVDRVNTGELFF
TGTGCCAGCAGCGTGGACAGGGTTAACACCGGGGAGCTGTTTTTT
>TRBJ1-5|.|once|TRBV5-5
CASSYTAGGARAIWHF
TGTGCCAGCAGCTATACCGCGGGGGGCGCCAGGGCAATATGGCATTTT
>TRBJ2-7|.|.|TRBV5-6
CASSLAGVHEQYF
TGTGCCAGCAGCTTGGCGGGAGTACACGAGCAGTACTTC
>TRBJ2-5|TRBD1|.|TRBV5-6
CASSLTGGETQYF
TGTGCCAGCAGCTTGACAGGGGGCGAGACCCAGTACTTC
>TRBJ2-3|TRBD2|.|TRBV28
CASSLGAGKSTDTQYF
TGTGCCAGCAGTTTAGGAGCGGGAAAAAGCACAGATACGCAGTATTTT
>TRBJ1-4|TRBD1|.|TRBV5-1
CASSLAPTGGGEKLFF
TGCGCCAGCAGCTTGGCCCCTACAGGGGGTGGGGAAAAACTGTTTTTT
>TRBJ1-1|TRBD1|.|TRBV9
CASSGDRGPYEAFF
TGTGCCAGCAGCGGGGACAGGGGGCCGTATGAAGCTTTCTTT
>TRBJ1-1|.|.|TRBV21-1
CASSKRQENTEAFF
TGTGCCAGCAGCAAAAGACAGGAGAACACTGAAGCTTTCTTT
>TRBJ2-1|.|.|TRBV10-1
CASSERDTVRYNEQFF
TGCGCCAGCAGTGAGCGGGATACCGTCCGTTACAATGAGCAGTTCTTC
>TRBJ1-1|.|.|TRBV10-3
CAGGEGDYTEAFF
TGTGCCGGAGGGGAGGGGGATTACACTGAAGCTTTCTTT
>TRBJ2-1|TRBD2|.|TRBV2
CASTSLGGNNEQFF
TGTGCCAGCACCTCCCTGGGAGGGAACAATGAGCAGTTCTTC
>TRBJ2-7|TRBD2|.|TRBV29-1
CSAGLAGYEQYF
TGCAGCGCTGGACTAGCGGGATACGAGCAGTACTTC
>TRBJ1-2|.|once|TRBV4-1
CASRPGGAFANYGYTF
TGCGCCAGCCGGCCGGGGGGGGCCTTTGCTAACTATGGCTACACCTTC
>TRBJ2-5|TRBD2|.|TRBV6-1
CASSRLAGDGTQYF
TGTGCCAGCAGTAGACTAGCGGGAGATGGGACCCAGTACTTC
>TRBJ2-7|.|.|TRBV27
CASSPSLLFNYEQYF
TGTGCCAGCAGTCCCTCCCTTCTATTTAACTACGAGCAGTACTTC
>TRBJ2-3|.|.|TRBV28
CASSLWEPTDTQYF
TGTGCCAGCAGTCTTTGGGAGCCCACAGATACGCAGTATTTT
>TRBJ2-5|TRBD2|.|TRBV28
CAGSRGETQYF
TGTGCCGGATCGCGGGGGGAGACCCAGTACTTC
>TRBJ2-7|TRBD2|.|TRBV5-4
CASRPGLADSYEQYF
TGTGCCAGCAGACCGGGACTAGCGGACTCCTACGAGCAGTACTTC
>TRBJ2-1|.|.|TRBV5-8
CASSLVEDEQFF
TGTGCCAGCAGCTTGGTTGAGGATGAGCAGTTCTTC
>TRBJ2-7|TRBD2|.|TRBV4-3
CASSQDPQSGRNYEQYF
TGCGCCAGCAGCCAAGATCCCCAAAGCGGGAGAAACTACGAGCAGTACTTC
>TRBJ2-3|TRBD2|.|TRBV2
CASSRLAGGDTQYF
TGTGCCAGCAGTCGACTAGCGGGAGGGGATACGCAGTATTTT
>TRBJ2-5|.|.|TRBV7-9
CASMLVGTQYF
TGTGCCAGCATGCTAGTCGGGACCCAGTACTTC
>TRBJ2-5|TRBD2|.|TRBV2
CASSTAGTSKQTQYF
TGTGCCAGCAGTACTGCCGGGACTAGCAAACAGACCCAGTACTTC
>TRBJ1-2|.|.|TRBV6-5
CASSYQDSPYGYTF
TGTGCCAGCAGTTACCAGGACAGCCCCTATGGCTACACCTTC
>TRBJ2-3|.|.|TRBV9
CASSVSGTDTQYF
TGTGCCAGCAGCGTTAGCGGAACAGATACGCAGTATTTT
>TRBJ2-2|.|.|TRBV7-3
CASSKQGGDTGELFF
TGTGCCAGCAGCAAACAGGGGGGGGACACCGGGGAGCTGTTTTTT
>TRBJ2-1|.|.|TRBV11-2
CASSLVASDFYNEQFF
TGTGCCAGCAGCTTAGTGGCTAGCGACTTCTACAATGAGCAGTTCTTC
>TRBJ1-2|.|.|TRBV19
CATSTAFFYGYTF
TGTGCCACCTCGACAGCTTTTTTCTATGGCTACACCTTC